The 15 T cell receptor beta chains listed next were all sequenced from one sample in a study of shared clonotypes between healthy human individuals. Sequencing was performed with immunoSEQ multiplex PCR; in TCRdb, only in-frame clones are kept and a portion is missing. In the table there are about 1 million clones, about 77% of which are singletons. The sequenced sample consisted of memory CD4+ T cells sorted from blood. The subset: CD45RA-negative fraction. These TCRs come from a man aged 18 to 30 in good health.

The gene calls are TRBV11-2 and TRBJ1-2; no clear D. Trimming took off 0 bases at V and 8 bases at J, with 16 bases between the two ends. Germline loops: CDR1 SGHAT, CDR2 FQNNGV. The CDR3 spans 15 residues. The CDR3 spells CASSLDPSSPYGYTF. Here the CDR3 DNA reads TGTGCCAGCAGCTTAGATCCGTCGAGCCCCTACGGCTACACCTTC.

This clone was picked up a small number of times. The chain uses TRBV5-1 and TRBJ2-5; a possible D gene is TRBD1 (6 bases). The germline V gene has CDR1 SGHRS and CDR2 YFSETQ. V lost 0 bases and J 1 base, leaving 13 bases between the germline ends. This CDR3 has 16 amino acids. The CDR3 here is CASSLGDRPSQETQYF. DNA for the CDR3: TGCGCCAGCAGCTTGGGCGACAGGCCATCCCAAGAGACCCAGTACTTC.

This clone has just one count. The chain joins TRBV4-1 to TRBJ2-7; D is undetermined. The CDR3 is 15 amino acids. Germline values: CDR1 MGHRA, CDR2 YSYEKL. V was trimmed by 1 base and J by 0 bases, leaving 10 bases between them. CDR3 region: CASSQVGSLSYEQYF. Written as DNA, the CDR3 is TGCGCCAGCAGCCAAGTTGGCAGCCTCTCCTACGAGCAGTACTTC.

The V and J genes are TRBV5-5 and TRBJ1-1; D may be TRBD1 (5 bases). The length of the CDR3 is 16 residues. Per germline, CDR1 SGHKS and CDR2 YYEKEE (reference sequence). Trimming cost V 4 bases and J 0 bases, with 16 bases left between them. The CDR3 nucleotides read TGTGCCAGCAGCCGCCGACAGTACGCTTTGAACACTGAAGCTTTCTTT. This translates into CASSRRQYALNTEAFF.

This clone was detected a few times. V usage is TRBV11-2 and J usage is TRBJ1-5, with D unclear. The CDR3 is made up of 14 amino acids. Trimming left V 1 base short and J 3 bases short, with 7 bases between. Germline CDR1 SGHAT, CDR2 FQNNGV. The CDR3 nucleotides are TGTGCCAGCAGCTTAGCAGGACTCAATCAGCCCCAGCATTTT. Protein sequence: CASSLAGLNQPQHF.

Turning to this clone: Other DNA sequences from this sample encode an identical CDR3 as well. The V and J genes are TRBV19 and TRBJ1-4, with TRBD1 matching 9 bases. J gave up 5 bases and V 4 bases, and 8 bases lay outside the gene matches. Germline CDR1 is LNHDA and CDR2 is SQIVND (reference sequence). This CDR3 has 16 residues. This CDR3 is CASSTRSGQGNEKLFF. The CDR3 DNA reads as TGTGCCAGTAGTACAAGATCAGGACAGGGGAATGAAAAACTGTTTTTT.

The V and J genes are TRBV19 and TRBJ2-3; D possibly uses TRBD1 or TRBD2 (5 bases each). Trimming pared 5 bases from V and 4 bases from J, leaving 16 bases between. The CDR3 has 15 amino acids. Germline lookup yields CDR1 LNHDA and CDR2 SQIVND (reference sequence). Written as DNA, the CDR3 is TGTGCCAGTAGTCCGCCTGGGACCTTGTCAGATACGCAGTATTTT. This translates into CASSPPGTLSDTQYF.

This clone was detected a few times. The CDR3 loop is CASSPSGSEGSPLHF. The CDR3 DNA is TGTGCCAGCAGCCCCTCAGGGTCAGAAGGTTCACCCCTCCACTTT. J is TRBJ1-6 and V is TRBV7-9; D may be TRBD1 (5 bases). V shed 5 bases and J shed 9 bases, with 17 bases lying between them. The germline CDR1 and CDR2 sequences are SEHNR and FQNEAQ (reference sequence). The CDR3 covers 15 residues.

The chain joins TRBV10-3 to TRBJ1-2; 8 bases align to TRBD1. V was clipped by 3 bases and J by 8 bases; unmatched bases: 2. The V gene's germline CDR1 is ENHRY and CDR2 SYGVKD. The CDR3 contains 12 residues. In DNA, the CDR3 is TGTGCCATCAGTGACAGGGGGCAGGGCTACACCTTC. Protein sequence: CAISDRGQGYTF.

About this clone itself: A read error may explain this, as a much larger clone is one base away. The chain couples TRBV7-2 to TRBJ2-3, with D tentatively TRBD2 (6 bases). CDR1 SGHTA and CDR2 FQGNSA come from the germline V gene. V was shortened by 2 bases and J by 5 bases, with 8 bases between the two germline ends. There are 13 residues in the CDR3. This CDR3 reads CASSLPGVDTQYF. CDR3 nucleotide sequence: TGTGCCAGCAGCTTACCGGGGGTAGATACGCAGTATTTT. The whole variable domain, remainder taken from reference TRBV7-2 and TRBJ2-3, is GAGVSQSPSNKVTEKGKDVELRCDPISGHTALYWYRQSLGQGLEFLIYFQGNSAPDKSGLPSDRFSAERTGGSVSTLTIQRTQQEDSAVYLCASSLPGVDTQYFGPGTRLTVL.

The chain couples TRBV28 to TRBJ1-1; D not certain. V lost 3 bases and J lost 11, with 16 bases in between. Germline V gene data show CDR1 as MDHEN and CDR2 as SYDVKM. This CDR3 contains 13 residues. This CDR3 reads CASSFAGTEKAFF. The CDR3 coding sequence is TGTGCCAGCAGTTTTGCAGGAACGGAAAAGGCTTTCTTT.

The CDR3 loop is CASSVTSGSRETQYF. As DNA, the CDR3 is TGTGCCAGCAGCGTAACTAGCGGGAGTAGGGAGACCCAGTACTTC. The genes are TRBV9 and TRBJ2-5; the match to TRBD2 covers 11 bases. The CDR3 length is 15 residues. Trimming at V came to 1 base and at J to 5 bases, leaving 4 bases not matched to a gene. Germline V gene sequence: CDR1 SGDLS, CDR2 YYNGEE.

CDR3 region: CASTEQSSGNTIYF. CDR3 sequence (DNA): TGTGCCAGTACCGAACAGTCCTCTGGAAACACCATATATTTT. The chain carries TRBV19 and TRBJ1-3; the D is unclear. The CDR3 consists of 14 residues. Trimming took 7 bases from V and 0 from J, leaving 10 bases between them. The V gene's germline CDR1 is LNHDA and CDR2 SQIVND (reference sequence). The full variable domain, with the rest looked up from reference TRBV19 and TRBJ1-3, is DGGITQSPKYLFRKEGQNVTLSCEQNLNHDAMYWYRQDPGQGLRLIYYSQIVNDFQKGDIAEGYSVSREKKESFPLTVTSAQKNPTAFYLCASTEQSSGNTIYFGEGSWLTVV.

V usage is TRBV9 and J usage is TRBJ2-1; TRBD1 agrees at 9 bases. Germline-derived CDR1 and CDR2 are SGDLS and YYNGEE. The CDR3 spans 15 residues. Losses at the gene ends were 4 bases for V and 6 bases for J; bases not matched to a gene: 8. Here the CDR3 DNA reads TGTGCCAGCAGCCCACCCGGGACAGGGCTCAATGAGCAGTTCTTC. Encoded protein: CASSPPGTGLNEQFF.

The V gene is TRBV27, the J gene TRBJ2-2; D is unresolved. The V and J ends lost 0 bases and 4 bases respectively, with 9 bases between them. Germline CDR1 and CDR2: MNHEY and SMNVEV (reference sequence). The CDR3 totals 15 residues. Written as DNA, the CDR3 is TGTGCCAGCAGTTTATCAGGGATGGGCACCGGGGAGCTGTTTTTT. Its translation: CASSLSGMGTGELFF.